These 24 T cell receptor beta chains came from one sample sequenced in a study of PD-L1 blockade in urothelial cancer. The time point denotes: pretreatment peripheral blood. Clones were read by immunoSEQ multiplex PCR, and TCRdb kept only the in-frame ones, dropping some. Of approximately 51,000 clones in the sample, around 84% were seen once. This sample comprised PBMCs, obtained around atezolizumab (anti-PD-L1) treatment. Receptors originate from a man aged 60-69 years with urothelial cancer.

The V and J genes are TRBV11-3 and TRBJ1-1; TRBD1 matches at 8 bases. V trimming: 1 base; J trimming: 5 bases; junction bases outside the gene matches: 3. The CDR3 spans 14 residues. CDR1 and CDR2 from the germline V gene are SGHNT and YENEEA. CDR3: CASSLGTGTTEAFF. The CDR3, as DNA: TGTGCCAGCAGCTTAGGGACAGGGACAACTGAAGCTTTCTTT.

The chain carries TRBV5-6 and TRBJ2-1; D might be TRBD1 (6 bases). Germline V CDR1 and CDR2: SGHDT, YYEEEE. Deletions cut 1 base from V and 6 bases from J, with 20 bases between. The CDR3 extends over 17 amino acids. The CDR3 DNA reads as TGTGCCAGCAGCTTGATTCAGGGGATACGTCCCTCCAATGAGCAGTTCTTC. It specifies CASSLIQGIRPSNEQFF. Combining the CDR3 with reference TRBV5-6 and TRBJ2-1 gives the whole variable domain DAGVTQSPTHLIKTRGQQVTLRCSPKSGHDTVSWYQQALGQGPQFIFQYYEEEERQRGNFPDRFSGHQFPNYSSELNVNALLLGDSALYLCASSLIQGIRPSNEQFFGPGTRLTVL.

J is TRBJ2-7 and V is TRBV14; 12 nucleotides line up with TRBD2. Germline CDR1 reads SGHDN; CDR2 reads FVKESK. CDR3 length: 13 residues. The V segment lost 4 bases and the J segment 7 bases; nucleotides outside the gene matches: 2. In DNA form, the CDR3 reads TGTGCCAGCAGCCTCCTAGCGGGGGGGGAGCAGTACTTC. Translated, it gives CASSLLAGGEQYF.

The chain is built from TRBV25-1 and TRBJ2-7; TRBD1 matches 12 bases. The germline V gene has CDR1 MGHDK and CDR2 SYGVNS. V was pared by 7 bases and J by 5 bases, with 6 bases of the junction left unmatched. The CDR3 runs 14 residues. DNA for the CDR3: TGTGCCAGCACCGGGACAGGGGGCCTGAACGAGCAGTACTTC. Translating it yields CASTGTGGLNEQYF.

This chain connects TRBV5-1 to TRBJ1-2; D not certain. Trimming took off 2 bases at V and 5 bases at J, with 13 bases between the two ends. The CDR3 runs 14 residues. The germline gives CDR1 SGHRS, CDR2 YFSETQ. CDR3 sequence: CASSLGGLGYGYTF. The CDR3 coding sequence is TGCGCCAGCAGCTTAGGAGGTTTAGGTTATGGCTACACCTTC. The whole variable domain, filled in from reference TRBV5-1 and TRBJ1-2, reads KAGVTQTPRYLIKTRGQQVTLSCSPISGHRSVSWYQQTPGQGLQFLFEYFSETQRNKGNFPGRFSGRQFSNSRSEMNVSTLELGDSALYLCASSLGGLGYGYTFGSGTRLTVV.

V and J are TRBV5-1 and TRBJ2-2; no firm D call. The CDR3 spans 14 residues. Germline values: CDR1 SGHRS, CDR2 YFSETQ. The germline V and J ends were trimmed by 0 bases and 1 base, with 4 bases remaining between them. The DNA of the CDR3 is TGCGCCAGCAGCTTGGGCGGGAACACCGGGGAGCTGTTTTTT. Its translation is CASSLGGNTGELFF.

The genes are TRBV5-1 and TRBJ1-1; D not resolved. V dropped 4 bases and J dropped 5 bases, with 15 bases sitting between them. Germline CDR1 SGHRS, CDR2 YFSETQ. The CDR3 contains 14 residues. CDR3 nucleotide sequence: TGCGCCAGCAGCCCGGGAGGACTAAGGACTGAAGCTTTCTTT. This encodes CASSPGGLRTEAFF.

This clone was found once. V and J are TRBV5-1 and TRBJ2-7; TRBD1 agrees at 7 bases. V shed 4 bases and J 2 bases; nucleotides not matched to a gene: 6. Germline lookup yields CDR1 SGHRS and CDR2 YFSETQ. This CDR3 is 14 amino acids long. CDR3 coding DNA: TGCGCCAGCAGCACAAATGGACAGGCCTACGAGCAGTACTTC. It codes for CASSTNGQAYEQYF.

CDR3 in amino acids: CAWSINRENTGELFF. The CDR3 region has the DNA TGTGCCTGGAGTATCAACAGGGAAAACACCGGGGAGCTGTTTTTT. This chain uses TRBV30 with TRBJ2-2; D might be TRBD1 (6 bases). The CDR3 length is 15 residues. Trimming cost V 2 bases and J 2 bases, with 12 bases left between them. Looked up from germline, CDR1 is GTSNPN and CDR2 is SVGIG (reference sequence).

This rearrangement joins TRBV6-5 to TRBJ2-1, with unresolved D. Germline-derived CDR1 and CDR2 are MNHEY and SVGAGI. CDR3 length equals 15 residues. V gave up 2 bases and J gave up 6 bases, with 14 bases separating them. Written as DNA, the CDR3 is TGTGCCAGCAGTTACGATTGGCTAGTAGGCAATGAGCAGTTCTTC. Its translation: CASSYDWLVGNEQFF.

CDR3 region: CAWSGGHGTDTQYF. CDR3 DNA sequence: TGTGCCTGGAGTGGAGGGCATGGCACAGATACGCAGTATTTT. This rearrangement joins TRBV30 to TRBJ2-3; possible D gene TRBD2, 5 bases. There are 14 residues in the CDR3. CDR1 and CDR2 (germline): GTSNPN, SVGIG (reference sequence). Between the trimmed V and J ends, which lost 1 base and 1 base, there was a span of 9 bases.

J is TRBJ2-7 and V is TRBV19; 10 bases line up with TRBD1. V trimming: 6 bases; J trimming: 3 bases; junction bases outside the gene matches: 5. CDR3 size: 14 residues. CDR1 is LNHDA and CDR2 is SQIVND in the germline V gene (reference sequence). The CDR3 sequence: CASSSRDRGYEQYF. DNA for the CDR3: TGTGCCAGTAGCTCCCGGGACAGGGGCTACGAGCAGTACTTC. Combining the CDR3 with reference TRBV19 and TRBJ2-7 gives the whole variable domain DGGITQSPKYLFRKEGQNVTLSCEQNLNHDAMYWYRQDPGQGLRLIYYSQIVNDFQKGDIAEGYSVSREKKESFPLTVTSAQKNPTAFYLCASSSRDRGYEQYFGPGTRLTVT.

J is TRBJ2-1 and V is TRBV5-1; 8 bases align to TRBD2. Germline CDR1 reads SGHRS; CDR2 reads YFSETQ. V trimming: 0 bases; J trimming: 6 bases; junction bases outside the gene matches: 11. The CDR3 runs to 17 residues. CDR3: CASSLAFSGGPGNEQFF. The CDR3 DNA reads as TGCGCCAGCAGCTTGGCCTTTTCGGGGGGGCCTGGCAATGAGCAGTTCTTC.

This chain joins TRBV7-9 and TRBJ2-4; TRBD2 matches 9 bases. V shed 1 base, J shed 6 bases, and the junction held 7 bases outside the gene matches. The CDR3 extends over 16 amino acids. Germline loops: CDR1 SEHNR, CDR2 FQNEAQ (reference sequence). CDR3 region: CASSLGVAGGPNIQYF. The CDR3 DNA reads as TGTGCCAGCAGCTTAGGTGTGGCGGGGGGGCCAAACATTCAGTACTTC.

The chain has TRBV5-8 and TRBJ2-6, with D tentatively TRBD2 (7 bases). CDR3 size: 17 residues. Germline lookup yields CDR1 SGHTS and CDR2 YDEGEE. Between the trimmed V and J ends, which lost 0 bases and 2 bases, there was a span of 12 bases. CDR3: CASSLERGAAGANVLTF. The CDR3 DNA sequence: TGTGCCAGCAGCTTGGAACGGGGGGCAGCTGGGGCCAACGTCCTGACTTTC.

The J gene is TRBJ2-3, the V gene TRBV30; 10 bases fit TRBD2. Germline V gene lookup returns CDR1 GTSNPN and CDR2 SVGIG (reference sequence). V gave up 0 bases and J gave up 4 bases; unmatched junction bases: 4. The CDR3 is made up of 15 amino acids. DNA for the CDR3: TGTGCCTGGAGTGTACAAGCGGGGGGGGCAGATACGCAGTATTTT. This gives the protein CAWSVQAGGADTQYF.

The V gene is TRBV6-6, the J gene TRBJ1-3; D possibly corresponds to TRBD1 (6 bases). Germline V lookup: CDR1 MNHNY, CDR2 SVGAGI (reference sequence). The CDR3 is 15 residues long. The V end lost 7 bases, the J end lost 6 bases, and 19 bases lay between the germline ends. The CDR3 region has the DNA TGTGCCAGCACCCTCCTACCGGGACAAGAAAACACCATATATTTT. Translation: CASTLLPGQENTIYF.

The rearrangement joins TRBV5-6 to TRBJ2-2; D may be TRBD1 (5 bases). This CDR3 has 15 amino acids. Germline CDR1 and CDR2: SGHDT and YYEEEE. V was clipped by 0 bases and J by 6 bases, with 12 bases between them. CDR3 nucleotides: TGTGCCAGCAGCTTGGGTCGGACACTGCCCGGGGAGCTGTTTTTT. Its protein is CASSLGRTLPGELFF.

The chain has TRBV4-2 and TRBJ2-2; tentative D call: TRBD2 (7 bases). V lost 6 bases, J lost 1 base, and 18 bases lay in between. Germline CDR1 is LGHNA and CDR2 is YNFKEQ. CDR3 length equals 17 residues. Here the CDR3 reads CASSLRRGGQNTGELFF. CDR3 coding DNA: TGTGCCAGCAGTCTTCGGAGGGGGGGACAGAACACCGGGGAGCTGTTTTTT.

The rearrangement links TRBV5-1 to TRBJ2-7; 7 bases are a match to TRBD2. The germline CDR1 and CDR2 sequences are SGHRS and YFSETQ. The CDR3 sequence is 16 residues long. The junction had 12 bases not matched to a gene; V was cut back by 4 bases and J by 2 bases. The CDR3 here is CASSAWDYLRAYEQYF. The CDR3 DNA sequence: TGCGCCAGCAGCGCATGGGACTACCTTCGGGCCTACGAGCAGTACTTC.

The V and J genes are TRBV5-1 and TRBJ2-2; D might be TRBD1 (5 bases). CDR3 length: 15 residues. Germline V gene lookup returns CDR1 SGHRS and CDR2 YFSETQ. Trimming removed 0 bases at V and 2 bases at J, with 8 bases between. The CDR3 DNA reads TGCGCCAGCAGCTTGGGGCAGGGAAACACCGGGGAGCTGTTTTTT. Translating gives CASSLGQGNTGELFF.

This chain links TRBV4-1 with TRBJ2-5; 14 nucleotides match TRBD2. The CDR3 spans 16 residues. CDR1 and CDR2 (germline): MGHRA, YSYEKL. Germline trimming cut 1 base from V and 2 bases from J; bases unmatched to any gene: 0. CDR3 amino acids: CASSQGTSGRQETQYF. Written as DNA, the CDR3 is TGCGCCAGCAGCCAAGGGACTAGCGGGAGGCAAGAGACCCAGTACTTC.

V is TRBV5-1 and J is TRBJ2-7; TRBD1 agrees at 7 bases. Per germline, CDR1 SGHRS and CDR2 YFSETQ. V lost 0 bases and J lost 0; bases outside the gene matches: 3. The CDR3 is made up of 15 amino acids. The CDR3 DNA reads as TGCGCCAGCAGCTTGGGAGGACAGGCCTCCTACGAGCAGTACTTC. It specifies CASSLGGQASYEQYF.

This sequence joins TRBV20-1 and TRBJ2-5, with 7 bases identical to TRBD1. Germline CDR1 DFQATT, CDR2 SNEGSKA (reference sequence). J lost 13 bases, V lost 0 bases, and 5 bases had no gene match. The CDR3 is made up of 11 amino acids. CDR3 sequence (DNA): TGCAGTGCTAGAGATCCGGGACAGCCGTACTTC. It encodes CSARDPGQPYF.